Described below is a single T cell receptor beta chain sequence and its context. No antigen is known for it. Only Caucasian adults living in Nashville, Tennessee served as donors. Measured with immunoSEQ multiplex PCR; TCRdb has only the in-frame clones, and not every one. The data show about 690,000 clones, 90% seen once. The sample originates from a study of shared clonotypes between healthy human individuals. Study-wide background: For every donor, three CD4 naive, three CD4 memory, two CD8 naive and one CD8 memory plates were used.

The V segment lost 8 bases and the J segment 4 bases; nucleotides outside the gene matches: 7. This CDR3 is built from 14 residues. Germline assignment: CDR1 MDHEN and CDR2 SYDVKM. Study-wide results and limits: Non-shared clonotypes were found to have lower generation probabilities than the clonotypes that were shared by all four of the sorted-subset donors.

Material for sequencing was memory CD8+ T cells from PBMCs. Sample subset: CD45RO+ cells pooled with CCR7-negative TemRA cells. The TCR sequence derives from a man between 18 and 29 years old in good health. Some clones in this sample may be carry-over from other donors' samples. The V gene is TRBV28, the J gene TRBJ2-3, with 9 positions matching TRBD2. For the CDR3, the DNA is TGTGCCAGCCAAAGCGGGAGGTCTGCAGATACGCAGTATTTT. Amino acids: CASQSGRSADTQYF.